This T cell receptor (beta chain) was retrieved from a study of T cells in Graves' hyperthyroidism and ophthalmopathy (dated by TCRdb to about 2019). Regarding the complete study: Peripheral blood was collected at initial diagnosis, before any treatment. TCR V-J signatures able to tell the groups apart were searched for in a discovery cohort of more than 90 patients, of whom roughly 42 had Graves' ophthalmopathy and about 55 had stable Graves' hyperthyroidism. Whether ophthalmopathy could be predicted prospectively was tested in an independent validation cohort made up of roughly 19 hyperthyroidism patients plus 17 patients who later progressed to ophthalmopathy. The approximately 100 discovery patients were randomly split 7:3 into training and test sets. In addition, the study compared T-cell repertoires in thyroid tissue and in blood from six Graves' hyperthyroidism patients. Once sampling was done, hyperthyroidism patients were given methimazole at a starting dose of 30 mg daily, whereas ophthalmopathy patients were given high-dose intravenous methylprednisolone. TCR Vbeta CDR3 sequencing of 120 to 150 peripheral blood samples (43 ophthalmopathy, about 74 hyperthyroidism and 17 progressor patients) is reported in the paper.

A patient counted as having stable Graves' hyperthyroidism if no progression to ophthalmopathy occurred over 18 months of follow-up. Hyperthyroidism patients were newly diagnosed, had a disease duration of under 2 months, and were aged 18 to 65 years. Any patient with an uncontrolled infection, another autoimmune disease, pregnancy or lactation was excluded. Diagnoses were established on the basis of clinical symptoms, serum thyroxine and TRAb, thyroid ultrasound, and orbital computed tomography. PBMCs were separated from 10 ml of fresh peripheral blood using Ficoll-Paque density gradient centrifugation. Trizol reagent was used to extract total RNA, and RNA quality was then checked on an Agilent 2100 Bioanalyzer. This clonotype has at least ten counts. Its antigen remains unidentified. Base qualities were left out, and no much larger clone turns up one base away. TCR beta CDR3 regions were amplified from RNA transcripts. For the first round of RT-PCR on the TCR CDR3, the HTBI primer set was used together with the Qiagen OneStep RT-PCR kit. Libraries were constructed in a second round of multiplex PCR, after which size selection and purification were carried out. Sequencing of the libraries was done on an Illumina HiSeq2000 using paired-end 100 bp reads. Concerning the study's data processing: SOAPnuke was used to process the raw data, with reads discarded if the reads contained adapters or uncalled bases, had a mean Phred below 15, or lacked an exact constant-primer or identifier match. COPE v1.2.5 was used to merge the high-quality paired reads, and each unique nucleotide sequence was defined as a clonotype. MiTCR v1.1 was used to align the clonotypes against IMGT TRBV, TRBD and TRBJ reference segments. Analysis was restricted to V-J combinations with a frequency above 0.0001, which covered about 99% of repertoires. A TCS score was defined as the ratio between F50 (clonal expansion) and ExV (chaos), using BLOSUM62-based TCRdist between CDR3 peptides within each V-J. Welch's t-statistics and random forest reduced approximately 520 V-J features to roughly 13, which were used in a naive Bayes classifier (R e1071). TCRdb reanalyzed the raw reads on its own, using fastp at Q25 for trimming and MiXCR for clone calling, and kept in-frame beta chains. Identical CDR3 proteins give one entry, which carries the most common genes and DNA. These V and J calls are TCRdb output, not the study's own analysis. Within this sample are under 350,000 distinct CDR3 sequences, with approximately 18% of them counted one time only. Together, the top ten hold 49% of the sample.

The germline V gene sets CDR1 to SGHAT and CDR2 to FQNNGV. Trimming at the junction amounts to 2 bases on V and 4 bases on J, and the germline ends lie 12 bases apart. Spanning cysteine to phenylalanine, the CDR3 consists of 15 amino acids. The sequence is cut down to CDR3 DNA, 45 bases in frame from base 1. The investigation overall reported the following: Most expanded thyroid clonotypes (frequency above 0.001) were also detected in blood, suggesting blood repertoires may reflect thyroid immune responses. A model built on a 13 V-J signature distinguished ophthalmopathy from stable hyperthyroidism, reaching 85% to 90% sensitivity and approximately 81% specificity in cross-validation and 80%/75% in testing. In validation, the model predicted progression to ophthalmopathy a median of 6.5 months before onset, with over 60% sensitivity and about 72% specificity. Sample size was not statistically predetermined, and investigators were not blinded to group allocation.

The source is a woman between 50 and 59 years old with Graves' hyperthyroidism. Sequencing was performed on blood. The chain employs TRBV11-2 and TRBJ2-1; the D gene is not confidently resolved. CDR3 sequence: CASSLRGGDYNEQFF. The DNA sequence is as follows: TGTGCCAGCAGCTTACGAGGTGGGGATTACAATGAGCAGTTCTTC.